What follows are 27 T cell receptor beta chains derived from one specimen sequenced in a study of PD-L1 blockade in urothelial cancer. Time point indicated: pretreatment peripheral blood. Generated by immunoSEQ multiplex PCR, the TCRdb table keeps only in-frame clones and is missing some. The top ten hold approximately 14% of the sample, which has about 56,000 clones, roughly 85% seen once. Specimen: PBMCs, collected around atezolizumab (anti-PD-L1) treatment. The receptors shown here come from a man aged 65-85 years with urothelial cancer.

This clone has just a few counts. The V call is TRBV16, the J call TRBJ2-7, with D hard to call. The germline V and J ends were trimmed by 0 bases and 4 bases, with 7 bases remaining between them. Germline V lookup: CDR1 KGHSY, CDR2 FQNENV. The CDR3 extends over 13 amino acids. The CDR3 DNA is TGTGCCAGCAGCCAATCTATCGGTTACGAGCAGTACTTC. This gives the protein CASSQSIGYEQYF. Together with reference TRBV16 and TRBJ2-7, the CDR3 gives the full variable domain: GEEVAQTPKHLVRGEGQKAKLYCAPIKGHSYVFWYQQVLKNEFKFLISFQNENVFDETGMPKERFSAKCLPNSPCSLEIQATKLEDSAVYFCASSQSIGYEQYFGPGTRLTVT.

This clone was seen a handful of times. This rearrangement joins TRBV30 to TRBJ1-5, with D unresolved. Trimming took 0 bases from V and 5 from J, leaving 8 bases between them. The germline V gene encodes CDR1 GTSNPN and CDR2 SVGIG (reference sequence). The CDR3 sequence is 13 residues long. The CDR3: CAWSVEGDQPQHF. The CDR3 nucleotides read TGTGCCTGGAGTGTTGAAGGAGATCAGCCCCAGCATTTT.

This clone was recorded once. The chain employs TRBV11-2 and TRBJ1-4, with 11 bases lining up with TRBD1. Germline assignment: CDR1 SGHAT and CDR2 FQNNGV. The trim removed 1 base at V and 7 bases at J, leaving 2 bases unmatched. The CDR3 covers 15 residues. The CDR3 bases are TGTGCCAGCAGCTTAGGGGACAGGGGGGTTGAAAAACTGTTTTTT. Protein: CASSLGDRGVEKLFF.

The chain uses TRBV28 and TRBJ2-7, with TRBD2 as a possible D gene (6 bases). Germline CDR1 reads MDHEN; CDR2 reads SYDVKM. CDR3 length: 14 amino acids. V lost 2 bases to trimming and J lost 7 bases, with 15 bases between them. In DNA, the CDR3 is TGTGCCAGCAGTTTACCCCATTTGGGGAGGGAGCAGTACTTC. Amino acids: CASSLPHLGREQYF.

The chain carries TRBV27 and TRBJ2-1, with no clear D. Germline-derived CDR1 and CDR2 are MNHEY and SMNVEV (reference sequence). CDR3 length: 11 amino acids. V shed 5 bases and J shed 6 bases, with 5 bases lying between them. CDR3 in amino acids: CASSRGNEQFF. The CDR3 DNA is TGTGCCAGCAGTCGCGGCAATGAGCAGTTCTTC.

J is TRBJ2-1 and V is TRBV18; 7 positions match TRBD1. The CDR3 has 16 amino acids. Germline V gives CDR1 KGHSH, CDR2 LQKENI. V gave up 1 base and J gave up 6 bases; unmatched junction bases: 9. The CDR3 region is CASSPLGGPTFNEQFF. CDR3 DNA sequence: TGTGCCAGCTCACCACTAGGGGGCCCTACTTTCAATGAGCAGTTCTTC.

The chain recombines TRBV30 with TRBJ2-2, with D possibly TRBD1 on 5 matching bases. Deletions cut 0 bases from V and 5 bases from J, with 7 bases between. This CDR3 spans 13 amino acids. The germline V gene encodes CDR1 GTSNPN and CDR2 SVGIG (reference sequence). CDR3 protein: CAWSVQDTGELFF. The CDR3 DNA is TGTGCCTGGAGTGTACAGGATACCGGGGAGCTGTTTTTT.

The V gene is TRBV6-7, the J gene TRBJ2-4, with D possibly matching TRBD2 (6 bases). TRBV6-7 has ORF status, its function being uncertain. V lost 2 bases to trimming and J lost 3 bases, with 11 bases between them. The CDR3 runs to 15 residues. CDR3 loop: CASSYGGYGKNIQYF. CDR3 nucleotide sequence: TGTGCCAGCAGTTACGGGGGGTATGGCAAAAACATTCAGTACTTC.

This clone was seen a single time. The chain is built from TRBV2 and TRBJ2-1; the match to TRBD1 covers 9 bases. Trimming removed 6 bases from V and 2 bases from J; junction bases left unmatched: 5. Germline CDR1 is SNHLY and CDR2 is FYNNEI. The CDR3 contains 15 residues. In DNA, the CDR3 is TGTGCCAGCAGCGAGGGACAGGGTACCTACAATGAGCAGTTCTTC. It translates to CASSEGQGTYNEQFF.

This sequence joins TRBV28 and TRBJ2-1, with D hard to call. CDR1 and CDR2 from the germline V gene are MDHEN and SYDVKM. The V and J ends lost 4 bases and 3 bases respectively, with 10 bases between them. CDR3 size: 14 residues. The DNA for the CDR3 is TGTGCCAGCAGTTCGAGTAAGATCTACAATGAGCAGTTCTTC. Translation: CASSSSKIYNEQFF.

The chain uses TRBV18 and TRBJ2-7; possibly TRBD1 for D (5 bases). Trimming stripped 3 bases from V and 5 bases from J, with 14 bases between. Germline lookup yields CDR1 KGHSH and CDR2 LQKENI. The CDR3 spans 14 residues. The CDR3 loop reads CASSPGQGAHEQYF. The DNA of the CDR3 is TGTGCCAGCTCACCGGGTCAAGGGGCCCACGAGCAGTACTTC.

The chain has TRBV28 and TRBJ2-6; D perhaps matches TRBD1 (5 bases). CDR1 and CDR2 (germline): MDHEN, SYDVKM. The CDR3 loop spans 14 amino acids. The V and J ends lost 6 bases and 2 bases respectively, with 8 bases between them. The CDR3, as DNA: TGTGCCAGCAGGCTAGGGGCTGGGGCCAACGTCCTGACTTTC. As protein: CASRLGAGANVLTF.

This clone was detected only once. This chain joins TRBV25-1 and TRBJ2-5, with D possibly matching TRBD2 (7 bases). The CDR3 is 14 amino acids. With 7 bases removed from V and 5 bases from J, the gap between germline ends came to 17 bases. CDR1 is MGHDK and CDR2 is SYGVNS in the germline V gene. The CDR3 reads CASTSSGGAETQYF. The CDR3 DNA sequence: TGTGCCAGCACCTCGTCGGGGGGCGCGGAGACCCAGTACTTC.

The chain uses TRBV27 and TRBJ2-1, with 11 bases matching TRBD2. With V trimmed by 4 bases and J by 8 bases, 7 bases remained unmatched. The CDR3 runs to 15 residues. The germline V gene encodes CDR1 MNHEY and CDR2 SMNVEV (reference sequence). CDR3 loop: CASSSPGLAVDEQFF. CDR3 DNA sequence: TGTGCCAGCAGTTCGCCGGGACTAGCGGTCGATGAGCAGTTCTTC.

J is TRBJ2-7 and V is TRBV19; possible D gene TRBD1, 6 bases. Germline loops: CDR1 LNHDA, CDR2 SQIVND (reference sequence). This CDR3 contains 17 residues. Trimming cost V 4 bases and J 2 bases, with 21 bases left between them. This chain's CDR3 is CASSKWGRSSIPYEQYF. Here the CDR3 DNA reads TGTGCCAGTAGTAAGTGGGGGCGCTCGAGCATCCCCTACGAGCAGTACTTC.

The chain couples TRBV18 to TRBJ1-1; D may be TRBD1 (6 bases). The CDR3 has 17 residues. CDR1 and CDR2 (germline): KGHSH, LQKENI. The germline V and J ends were trimmed by 4 bases and 4 bases, with 22 bases remaining between them. CDR3 sequence: CASSLSLTGQASTEAFF. The CDR3 coding sequence is TGTGCCAGCTCACTCTCCTTAACAGGGCAGGCAAGCACTGAAGCTTTCTTT.

V usage is TRBV7-6 and J usage is TRBJ1-3; D is unclear. With 8 bases removed from V and 0 bases from J, the gap between germline ends came to 8 bases. This CDR3 has 13 amino acids. Germline CDR1 and CDR2: SGHVS and FNYEAQ. In nucleotides, the CDR3 is TGTGCCAGCGGTGACTTCTCTGGAAACACCATATATTTT. This gives the protein CASGDFSGNTIYF.

This clone occurred once. This chain uses TRBV29-1 with TRBJ2-1; TRBD2 agrees at 12 bases. The V gene end was trimmed by 7 bases and the J gene end by 11 bases; junction bases not matched to a gene: 15. From germline, CDR1 is SQVTM and CDR2 ANQGSEA. This CDR3 has 15 residues. CDR3 nucleotides: TGCAGCGGTAGGACTAGCGGGACACCTACAATGAAGCAGTTCTTC. It codes for CSGRTSGTPTMKQFF.

The V and J genes are TRBV11-2 and TRBJ2-1; the D gene is possibly TRBD2 (7 bases). This CDR3 contains 16 residues. V shed 0 bases and J shed 12 bases, with 21 bases lying between them. Germline V lookup: CDR1 SGHAT, CDR2 FQNNGV. This chain's CDR3 is CASSLDPNTGGVVQFF. CDR3 DNA sequence: TGTGCCAGCAGCTTAGATCCCAATACGGGGGGCGTTGTGCAGTTCTTC.

This clone was detected only once. The V and J genes are TRBV4-1 and TRBJ2-1; 9 positions match TRBD2. The ends lost 0 bases at V and 6 bases at J; junction bases unmatched: 6. The CDR3 has 16 residues. Germline V gene data show CDR1 as MGHRA and CDR2 as YSYEKL. The CDR3 DNA follows: TGCGCCAGCAGCCAAGATCCCCTAGCGGGATGCAATGAGCAGTTCTTC. As protein: CASSQDPLAGCNEQFF.

The chain carries TRBV5-1 and TRBJ2-6; TRBD1 might be the D (6 bases). In germline, CDR1 is SGHRS, CDR2 YFSETQ. The CDR3 extends over 17 amino acids. The ends were cut back, 2 bases at V and 1 base at J, with 13 bases in the middle. CDR3 DNA sequence: TGCGCCAGCAGCTTATTGGGGGCTCAATCTGGGGCCAACGTCCTGACTTTC. It specifies CASSLLGAQSGANVLTF.

The V gene is TRBV7-8, the J gene TRBJ2-7, with D maybe TRBD2 (6 bases). The germline V gene has CDR1 SGHVS and CDR2 FQNEAQ. This CDR3 spans 15 amino acids. Trimming cost V 5 bases and J 2 bases, with 16 bases left between them. The CDR3 region is CASSRGGTDTYEQYF. The CDR3 DNA reads TGTGCCAGCAGCCGTGGCGGGACCGATACCTACGAGCAGTACTTC.

The rearrangement links TRBV7-8 to TRBJ1-5, with TRBD1 identical over 8 bases. The CDR3 runs to 15 residues. J was trimmed by 1 base and V by 1 base; bases with no gene match: 0. CDR1 and CDR2 from the germline V gene are SGHVS and FQNEAQ. CDR3 coding DNA: TGTGCCAGCAGCTTAGGGACAGGGAGCAATCAGCCCCAGCATTTT. Translation gives CASSLGTGSNQPQHF.

The V gene is TRBV5-4, the J gene TRBJ1-2; D remains ambiguous. The CDR3 covers 14 residues. Germline-derived CDR1 and CDR2 are SGHNT and YYREEE (reference sequence). Deletions cut 5 bases from V and 4 bases from J, with 15 bases between. CDR3 coding DNA: TGTGCCAGCAGGATCCCGGAGAGTCTCTATGGCTACACCTTC. This sequence encodes CASRIPESLYGYTF.

This clone appeared a few times. This chain links TRBV6-1 with TRBJ2-1; the D gene is possibly TRBD1 (5 bases). V lost 5 bases to trimming and J lost 0 bases, with 11 bases between them. CDR1 is MNHNS and CDR2 is SASEGT in the germline V gene. The CDR3 loop spans 15 amino acids. CDR3 sequence (DNA): TGTGCCAGCAGTAAGACAGCGAACTCCTACAATGAGCAGTTCTTC. Encoded protein: CASSKTANSYNEQFF.

The genes are TRBV6-5 and TRBJ1-5, with D unclear. This CDR3 region has 13 residues. The germline CDR1 and CDR2 sequences are MNHEY and SVGAGI. Trimming pared 5 bases from V and 3 bases from J, leaving 8 bases between. As DNA, the CDR3 is TGTGCCAGCAGTCCCCGGGTCAATCAGCCCCAGCATTTT. It is translated as CASSPRVNQPQHF.

This chain joins TRBV6-5 and TRBJ2-5, with TRBD1 identical over 7 bases. The germline V gene has CDR1 MNHEY and CDR2 SVGAGI. V dropped 2 bases and J dropped 2; count of bases not matched to a gene: 2. The CDR3 is 14 residues long. CDR3 nucleotide sequence: TGTGCCAGCAGTTACGTCAGGGGGCAAGAGACCCAGTACTTC. The encoded protein is CASSYVRGQETQYF.